This T cell receptor beta chain was documented in a study of shared clonotypes between healthy human individuals. Donors, without exception, were Caucasian adults residing in Nashville, Tennessee. Findings and limits, study-wide: Large sequencing depth failed to make sorted-subset sequencing complete, rarefaction showed. Non-shared clonotypes displayed generation probabilities falling below those of clonotypes present in all four donors.

This CDR3 contains 15 residues. The J segment lost 0 bases and the V segment lost 2 bases, leaving 3 bases of the junction unmatched. The V gene's germline CDR1 is MDHEN and CDR2 SYDVKM. Details on this clone: Its matching antigen is unknown. Other nucleotide sequences in the sample specify the same CDR3.

Original analysis: With immunoSEQ giving junction-only sequences and no quality scores, filtering differed. The assay was immunoSEQ multiplex PCR, and TCRdb's table has in-frame clones only and misses some. V and J calls and clone size come straight from that table; D and trimming were deduced from the DNA. The sample lists some 2.4 million clones, over 85% occurring once. The clonotype comes from a young man in good health. Some clones in this sample may be carry-over from other donors' samples. The sequencing input was naive CD4+ T cells from PBMCs. The subset: CD45RA+ positively selected. The gene calls are TRBV28 and TRBJ2-7, with 8 bases matching TRBD1. CDR3 bases: TGTGCCAGCAGTTTACCGGGACAGGCCTCCTACGAGCAGTACTTC. Translated: CASSLPGQASYEQYF.